The 11 T cell receptor beta chains below were found in one sample sequenced in a study of patients and donors after allogeneic stem cell transplantation (dated by TCRdb to the early 2020s). Library construction relied on RT-PCR. TCRdb names NextSeq 550 as the instrument used. The raw public data were reprocessed by TCRdb itself: fastp quality trimming at Q25, MiXCR clonotype calling, in-frame beta chains only. One record per CDR3 amino acid sequence lists the most common genes and DNA. Across this sample there are about 410,000 distinct CDR3 sequences, with 16% seen only once. The ten largest clones capture less than 8.5% of the sample. Material: blood, either unsorted or a sorted T cell fraction (not recorded which). All receptors derive from a human donor who was either an allogeneic HSCT recipient or a stem cell or donor lymphocyte infusion donor (not recorded which). It is not recorded whose cells these are; they may come from a transplant donor.

This clonotype was recorded a few times. This chain joins TRBV4-1 and TRBJ2-7; D possibly corresponds to TRBD2 (5 bases). CDR1 and CDR2 from the germline V gene are MGHRA and YSYEKL. The V end lost 0 bases, the J end lost 4 bases, and 22 bases lay between the germline ends. The CDR3 consists of 18 residues. CDR3 sequence: CASSQDLLRGAMLYEQYF. CDR3 bases: TGCGCCAGCAGCCAAGACCTACTACGGGGTGCTATGTTGTACGAGCAGTACTTC.

This clonotype has ten or more counts. The genes are TRBV7-9 and TRBJ2-1; D tentatively fits TRBD1 or TRBD2 (5 bases each). The length of the CDR3 is 17 residues. Trimming stripped 3 bases from V and 5 bases from J, with 20 bases between. Germline loops: CDR1 SEHNR, CDR2 FQNEAQ (reference sequence). CDR3: CASSFPWGSSPNNEQFF. The CDR3 DNA sequence: TGTGCCAGCAGCTTTCCTTGGGGGAGCTCACCAAACAATGAGCAGTTCTTC.

The rearrangement joins TRBV27 to TRBJ2-3; TRBD2 matches at 7 bases. The CDR3 runs 16 residues. Germline CDR1 and CDR2: MNHEY and SMNVEV (reference sequence). With 1 base clipped from V and 4 bases from J, the junction kept 8 bases outside the gene matches. CDR3: CASSLWGGELADTQYF. The CDR3 coding sequence is TGTGCCAGCAGTTTATGGGGGGGAGAACTCGCAGATACGCAGTATTTT.

This sequence joins TRBV30 and TRBJ2-5, with D possibly being TRBD2 (6 bases). The CDR3 is made up of 15 amino acids. Looked up from germline, CDR1 is GTSNPN and CDR2 is SVGIG (reference sequence). The V gene lost 0 bases and the J gene lost 4 bases, with 15 bases spanning the gap. The CDR3 nucleotides read TGTGCCTGGAGTGTCTTCCCCCGGCGGGGAGAGACCCAGTACTTC. This translates into CAWSVFPRRGETQYF.

This chain connects TRBV3-1 to TRBJ2-7; D perhaps matches TRBD2 (6 bases). V was pared by 2 bases and J by 2 bases, with 10 bases between. Germline values: CDR1 LGHDT, CDR2 YNNKEL (reference sequence). This CDR3 region has 14 residues. CDR3 DNA: TGTGCCAGCAGCCAATGGGGGGACGCCTACGAGCAGTACTTC. It specifies CASSQWGDAYEQYF.

The V call is TRBV7-3, the J call TRBJ2-5; no firm D call. Germline-derived CDR1 and CDR2 are SGHTA and FQGTGA. Deletions cut 5 bases from V and 5 bases from J, with 12 bases between. This CDR3 spans 13 amino acids. The CDR3 here is CASSPARAETQYF. For the CDR3, the DNA is TGTGCCAGCAGCCCCGCCAGAGCGGAGACCCAGTACTTC.

This clonotype was recorded a few times. The chain couples TRBV5-4 to TRBJ2-3; the match to TRBD1 covers 8 bases. V lost 4 bases and J lost 4; bases outside the gene matches: 11. The germline gives CDR1 SGHNT, CDR2 YYREEE (reference sequence). The CDR3 extends over 16 amino acids. This CDR3 reads CASSGASGGDADTQYF. The CDR3 nucleotides are TGTGCCAGCAGCGGGGCCTCAGGGGGCGACGCAGATACGCAGTATTTT.

The chain recombines TRBV6-1 with TRBJ2-2, with a weak D call TRBD2 (6 bases). This CDR3 contains 14 residues. Germline CDR1 and CDR2: MNHNS and SASEGT. Trimming removed 5 bases at V and 4 bases at J, with 11 bases between. Here the CDR3 DNA reads TGTGCCAGCAGTCGCGGAGGGCCCACCGGGGAGCTGTTTTTT. This codes for CASSRGGPTGELFF.

This clonotype has more than one count but fewer than ten. The chain recombines TRBV12-3 or TRBV12-4 with TRBJ2-7; maybe TRBD2 (5 bases). This CDR3 is built from 14 residues. The V gene lost 1 base and the J gene lost 1 base, with 8 bases spanning the gap. The CDR3 sequence is CASSLERQSYEQYF. The CDR3 nucleotides read TGTGCCAGCAGTTTAGAGCGGCAGTCCTACGAGCAGTACTTC.

This clonotype was seen only a few times. This rearrangement joins TRBV18 to TRBJ2-5; 9 bases are shared with TRBD1. The trim removed 6 bases at V and 5 bases at J, leaving 10 bases unmatched. The CDR3 is 15 residues long. CDR1 KGHSH and CDR2 LQKENI come from the germline V gene. DNA for the CDR3: TGTGCCAGCTCTACCCGGGACAGGGAGTATGAGACCCAGTACTTC. It codes for CASSTRDREYETQYF.

The sample holds many counts of this clonotype. The chain couples TRBV12-3 or TRBV12-4 to TRBJ1-2, with TRBD1 as a possible D gene (5 bases). Trimming stripped 5 bases from V and 1 base from J, with 14 bases between. This CDR3 is 15 amino acids long. The CDR3 sequence is CASSRGGPHNYGYTF. The CDR3 bases are TGTGCCAGCAGTCGCGGGGGACCGCATAACTATGGCTACACCTTC.